This T cell receptor (beta chain) was identified in a study of molecular identifiers for immune sequencing clone quantification. Study context: Across replicate runs, RNA obtained from about 21,000 or 97,000 naive CD8 cells was divided into five, with four undergoing sequencing.

It was with previously described methods and listed TCR primers that bulk TCR libraries were made. MiXCR was run by TCRdb on the PCR reads, yielding one entry per CDR3 protein. Counted here are some 580,000 distinct CDR3 sequences, over 25% occurring once; the ten biggest clones make up 0.78%. Turning to this clonotype: As yet, its antigen is unknown.

The study, taken as a whole, reports: Clones carrying above 20 RNA copies accounted for over 98% of effector molecules, under 1% in naive cells.

Sorting isolated naive CD8 T cells as CD8+CD4-CCR7+CD45RA+ events. The specimen sequenced was naive CD8+ T cells from blood, with Jurkat cell RNA spiked in. The subset here: FACS-sorted CD8+CD4-CCR7+CD45RA+ naive T cells. This clonotype was sampled from a human donor in good health. Some libraries in this study had Jurkat cell RNA spiked in.

CDR3 residues: CASSPRQGTSLEQYF. The CDR3 region has the DNA TGTGCCAGCAGCCCCCGACAGGGGACATCCCTCGAGCAGTACTTC. The rearrangement uses TRBV7-2 and TRBJ2-7, with TRBD1 matching over 8 bases. Unmatched junction bases numbered 12, after V lost 5 bases and J lost 6 bases. The CDR3 runs to 15 residues. CDR1 and CDR2 (germline): SGHTA, FQGNSA.